Below, 14 T cell receptor beta chains from the same sample are listed, as sequenced in a study of blood T cell repertoires in COVID-19. Some clones are missing from TCRdb's copy, which holds only in-frame ones; the method was immunoSEQ multiplex PCR. The data show 400,000 or so clones, roughly 90% seen once. Sequenced input: peripheral blood. The receptors stem from a man younger than 35 with COVID-19, enrolled during active disease.

In its sample, this clone was seen a few times. The chain has TRBV6-5 and TRBJ1-2, with 10 bases fitting TRBD1. Germline trimming cut 7 bases from V and 8 bases from J; bases unmatched to any gene: 7. Germline CDR1 reads MNHEY; CDR2 reads SVGAGI. CDR3 length: 13 residues. This CDR3 is CASTQGQGIGYTF. The DNA of the CDR3 is TGTGCCAGCACACAGGGACAGGGGATCGGCTACACCTTC.

The gene calls are TRBV6-4 and TRBJ1-6; D is possibly TRBD1 (5 bases). The CDR3 has 14 amino acids. Germline CDR1 is MRHNA and CDR2 is SNTAGT. V was clipped by 5 bases and J by 9 bases, with 14 bases between them. The CDR3 DNA follows: TGTGCCAGCAGTCGAACAGGCGGGATTTCACCCCTCCACTTT. Its protein is CASSRTGGISPLHF.

The V gene is TRBV3-1 (or the pseudogene TRBV3-2), the J gene TRBJ2-3, with TRBD1 identical over 9 bases. From germline, CDR1 is LGHDT and CDR2 YNNKEL (reference sequence). J was trimmed by 6 bases and V by 4 bases; bases with no gene match: 8. The CDR3 is 15 residues long. The CDR3 spells CASSRTGTGSDTQYF. CDR3 sequence (DNA): TGTGCCAGCAGCCGAACCGGGACAGGGTCGGATACGCAGTATTTT.

V is TRBV5-4 and J is TRBJ1-4, with TRBD1 matching 10 bases. Trimming at V came to 4 bases and at J to 8 bases, leaving 8 bases not matched to a gene. The CDR3 runs to 15 residues. From germline, CDR1 is SGHNT and CDR2 YYREEE (reference sequence). CDR3 region: CASSRDRGGNEKLFF. The CDR3 nucleotides are TGTGCCAGCAGCCGGGACAGGGGAGGCAACGAAAAACTGTTTTTT.

This chain uses TRBV4-2 with TRBJ1-1, with TRBD1 identical over 8 bases. Trimming took 4 bases from V and 0 from J; bases not matched to a gene: 4. The CDR3 covers 15 residues. From germline, CDR1 is LGHNA and CDR2 YNFKEQ. The CDR3 is CASSREQGVNTEAFF. Here the CDR3 DNA reads TGTGCCAGCAGCCGAGAACAGGGGGTGAACACTGAAGCTTTCTTT.

The chain uses TRBV2 and TRBJ2-1; 7 nucleotides match TRBD1. V gave up 6 bases and J gave up 1 base; unmatched junction bases: 6. The CDR3 has 15 residues. Germline V gene data show CDR1 as SNHLY and CDR2 as FYNNEI. This CDR3 is CASRKGTDSYNEQFF. Here the CDR3 DNA reads TGTGCCAGCAGGAAAGGGACAGATTCCTACAATGAGCAGTTCTTC. Using reference TRBV2 and TRBJ2-1 for the parts outside the CDR3, the full variable domain is EPEVTQTPSHQVTQMGQEVILRCVPISNHLYFYWYRQILGQKVEFLVSFYNNEISEKSEIFDDQFSVERPDGSNFTLKIRSTKLEDSAMYFCASRKGTDSYNEQFFGPGTRLTVL.

The gene calls are TRBV3-1 (or the pseudogene TRBV3-2) and TRBJ1-3; unclear D gene. CDR1 and CDR2 (germline): LGHDT, YNNKEL (reference sequence). CDR3 length equals 13 residues. The V end lost 1 base, the J end lost 1 base, and 2 bases lay between the germline ends. The CDR3 nucleotides read TGTGCCAGCAGCCAAGCTTCTGGAAACACCATATATTTT. Translated, it gives CASSQASGNTIYF.

The V and J genes are TRBV6-1 and TRBJ1-5; tentatively, D is TRBD1 (6 bases). The CDR3 has 13 residues. In germline, CDR1 is MNHNS, CDR2 SASEGT. Between the trimmed V and J ends, which lost 2 bases and 7 bases, there was a span of 9 bases. Here the CDR3 reads CASSEQGIQPQHF. The CDR3 DNA follows: TGTGCCAGCAGTGAACAGGGGATCCAGCCCCAGCATTTT.

The rearrangement links TRBV30 to TRBJ2-3; 13 bases line up with TRBD2. The germline V gene has CDR1 GTSNPN and CDR2 SVGIG (reference sequence). V dropped 5 bases and J dropped 6; count of bases not matched to a gene: 5. The CDR3 is made up of 14 amino acids. The CDR3: CAWAGTSGTDTQYF. The CDR3 region has the DNA TGTGCCTGGGCCGGGACTAGCGGGACGGATACGCAGTATTTT.

DNA of the CDR3: TGTGCCAGCAGCCTGGGACAGGGATCGGGTCGGGAGCAGTTCTTC. Its translation is CASSLGQGSGREQFF. V is TRBV7-9 and J is TRBJ2-1, with 9 positions matching TRBD1. Germline values: CDR1 SEHNR, CDR2 FQNEAQ (reference sequence). The CDR3 is made up of 15 amino acids. J was trimmed by 10 bases and V by 5 bases; bases with no gene match: 12.

The chain combines TRBV27 with TRBJ2-3; TRBD1 aligns across 11 bases. V gave up 4 bases and J gave up 4 bases; unmatched junction bases: 4. This CDR3 is built from 15 residues. The germline CDR1 and CDR2 sequences are MNHEY and SMNVEV (reference sequence). CDR3 sequence reads: CASSWRGQGADTQYF. The CDR3 region has the DNA TGTGCCAGCAGTTGGCGGGGACAGGGGGCAGATACGCAGTATTTT.

V is TRBV5-1 and J is TRBJ1-1; possibly TRBD1 for D (5 bases). The CDR3 has 13 amino acids. V lost 2 bases, J lost 6 bases, and 11 bases lay in between. CDR1 and CDR2 from the germline V gene are SGHRS and YFSETQ. In nucleotides, the CDR3 is TGCGCCAGCAGCTTTTCAGGGTCCCCTGAAGCTTTCTTT. Protein product: CASSFSGSPEAFF.

The chain joins TRBV11-3 to TRBJ2-1; D might be TRBD2 (6 bases). V lost 6 bases to trimming and J lost 12 bases, with 18 bases between them. Germline CDR1 is SGHNT and CDR2 is YENEEA. This CDR3 is built from 13 residues. This chain's CDR3 is CASSSRDSRLQFF. DNA of the CDR3: TGTGCCAGCAGTTCCCGGGACTCCCGGTTGCAGTTCTTC.

The rearrangement links TRBV10-2 to TRBJ2-3; TRBD2 matches at 11 bases. CDR1 and CDR2 (germline): WSHSY, SAAADI. Germline trimming cut 6 bases from V and 2 bases from J; bases unmatched to any gene: 10. CDR3 length: 17 amino acids. The CDR3: CASRGTTSGRYTDTQYF. The CDR3 DNA reads TGCGCCAGCAGGGGGACTACTAGCGGGAGATACACAGATACGCAGTATTTT.